A single sample gave rise to the 21 T cell receptor beta chains below, sequenced in a study of cytomegalovirus exposure and HLA in healthy donors. PCR employed 60 Vbeta and 13 Jbeta primers. Profiled with immunoSEQ multiplex PCR; TCRdb holds only in-frame clones, not every one. This sample yields under 85,000 clones, of which around 70% are seen a single time; about a fifth belongs to the top ten. The sequencing input was PBMCs. These receptors all stem from a woman in her twenties or thirties in good health and CMV-seropositive.

The chain combines TRBV10-3 with TRBJ1-5; 7 nucleotides line up with TRBD1. Germline lookup yields CDR1 ENHRY and CDR2 SYGVKD. V was clipped by 7 bases and J by 4 bases; unmatched bases: 16. The CDR3 is made up of 17 amino acids. CDR3 in DNA: TGTGCCATCACCGCGGACCCCGGGACAGCACGGAATCAGCCCCAGCATTTT. It yields the protein CAITADPGTARNQPQHF.

This rearrangement joins TRBV11-2 to TRBJ2-7; tentative D call: TRBD2 (6 bases). Trimming shortened V by 7 bases and J by 2 bases, and 12 bases separated the two germline ends. The CDR3 runs 13 residues. The germline V gene has CDR1 SGHAT and CDR2 FQNNGV. CDR3 amino acids: CASKPGLTYEQYF. CDR3 DNA: TGTGCCAGCAAACCGGGACTCACCTACGAGCAGTACTTC.

The chain is built from TRBV6-1 and TRBJ1-5; 7 nucleotides align to TRBD1. Germline V gene data show CDR1 as MNHNS and CDR2 as SASEGT. CDR3 length equals 15 residues. Trimming took 4 bases from V and 4 from J; bases not matched to a gene: 7. CDR3 sequence reads: CASSVDRVGNQPQHF. The CDR3 DNA sequence: TGTGCCAGCAGTGTAGACAGGGTAGGAAATCAGCCCCAGCATTTT.

The table lists this clone with a few counts. V is TRBV9 and J is TRBJ2-1; 7 bases match TRBD2. The CDR3 consists of 16 residues. V was pared by 4 bases and J by 6 bases, with 13 bases of the junction left unmatched. CDR1 SGDLS and CDR2 YYNGEE come from the germline V gene. CDR3 in amino acids: CASSFQTSRFGNEQFF. The DNA of the CDR3 is TGTGCCAGCAGCTTCCAGACTAGCCGTTTTGGCAATGAGCAGTTCTTC. The whole variable domain, filled in from reference TRBV9 and TRBJ2-1, reads DSGVTQTPKHLITATGQRVTLRCSPRSGDLSVYWYQQSLDQGLQFLIQYYNGEERAKGNILERFSAQQFPDLHSELNLSSLELGDSALYFCASSFQTSRFGNEQFFGPGTRLTVL.

This rearrangement joins TRBV5-1 to TRBJ2-5, with TRBD2 identical over 8 bases. With 2 bases clipped from V and 5 bases from J, the junction kept 5 bases outside the gene matches. Germline V gives CDR1 SGHRS, CDR2 YFSETQ. The CDR3 runs 14 residues. The CDR3 coding sequence is TGCGCCAGCAGCTTAGCGGGAGTGCACGAGACCCAGTACTTC. Amino acid sequence: CASSLAGVHETQYF.

To note about this clone: Other DNA sequences of this sample code for an identical CDR3. V and J are TRBV29-1 and TRBJ1-1; tentative D call: TRBD1 (6 bases). The V gene's germline CDR1 is SQVTM and CDR2 ANQGSEA. This CDR3 has 12 residues. V lost 3 bases to trimming and J lost 2 bases, with 7 bases between them. The chain's CDR3 is CSVDRGNTEAFF. The CDR3 DNA reads as TGCAGCGTTGACAGGGGCAACACTGAAGCTTTCTTT.

V is TRBV7-9 and J is TRBJ1-3; unclear D gene. The length of the CDR3 is 14 residues. Germline CDR1 is SEHNR and CDR2 is FQNEAQ (reference sequence). V lost 1 base, J lost 9 bases, and 13 bases lay in between. This CDR3 reads CASSLGPSMATIYF. The DNA for the CDR3 is TGTGCCAGCAGCTTAGGGCCCTCAATGGCCACCATATATTTT.

V is TRBV5-4 and J is TRBJ2-1; perhaps TRBD2 as D (6 bases). The CDR3 contains 13 residues. V lost 9 bases, J lost 3 bases, and 13 bases lay in between. The germline CDR1 and CDR2 sequences are SGHNT and YYREEE (reference sequence). The CDR3 here is CATREWDYNEQFF. Written as DNA, the CDR3 is TGTGCCACCCGGGAGTGGGACTACAATGAGCAGTTCTTC. Full variable domain (missing parts from reference TRBV5-4 and TRBJ2-1): ETGVTQSPTHLIKTRGQQVTLRCSSQSGHNTVSWYQQALGQGPQFIFQYYREEENGRGNFPPRFSGLQFPNYSSELNVNALELDDSALYLCATREWDYNEQFFGPGTRLTVL.

This chain connects TRBV28 to TRBJ1-2; 7 bases are shared with TRBD1. Losses at the gene ends were 5 bases for V and 6 bases for J; bases not matched to a gene: 9. Per the germline V gene, CDR1 is MDHEN and CDR2 is SYDVKM. This CDR3 spans 14 amino acids. The CDR3 coding sequence is TGTGCCAGCAGTCGACAGACAGGGTCCCATGGCTACACCTTC. Translating gives CASSRQTGSHGYTF.

The chain joins TRBV6-5 to TRBJ1-2; no clear D gene. CDR1 is MNHEY, CDR2 SVGAGI, per germline. This CDR3 is built from 13 residues. Trimming cost V 6 bases and J 2 bases, with 10 bases left between them. CDR3: CASRSSENYGYTF. The DNA for the CDR3 is TGTGCCAGCAGGTCCAGCGAAAACTATGGCTACACCTTC.

This clone showed up just a few times. The rearrangement uses TRBV7-8 and TRBJ1-5; tentative D call: TRBD1 (5 bases). The CDR3 sequence is 15 residues long. Germline CDR1 reads SGHVS; CDR2 reads FQNEAQ. V was clipped by 1 base and J by 6 bases, with 13 bases between them. CDR3 DNA: TGTGCCAGCAGCTTAGGGGCTGGAGGGGCTCAGCCCCAGCATTTT. Translated: CASSLGAGGAQPQHF.

The sample holds a few counts of this clone. The chain is built from TRBV27 and TRBJ1-1; TRBD1 might be the D (5 bases). V was shortened by 2 bases and J by 5 bases, with 12 bases between the two germline ends. The CDR3 runs to 14 residues. Germline CDR1 reads MNHEY; CDR2 reads SMNVEV (reference sequence). The CDR3 protein is CASSLIQGNTEAFF. In nucleotides, the CDR3 is TGTGCCAGCAGTTTAATCCAGGGTAATACTGAAGCTTTCTTT.

This clone was counted a few times. CDR3 amino acids: CATSRRTQSTDTQYF. CDR3 coding DNA: TGTGCCACCAGCAGGCGGACTCAGAGCACAGATACGCAGTATTTT. The J gene is TRBJ2-3, the V gene TRBV15, with D tentatively TRBD2 (5 bases). Trimming shortened V by 3 bases and J by 0 bases, and 10 bases separated the two germline ends. CDR3 length: 15 residues. From germline, CDR1 is LNHNV and CDR2 YYDKDF (reference sequence).

This sequence joins TRBV7-2 and TRBJ2-7; 11 positions match TRBD1. The V gene's germline CDR1 is SGHTA and CDR2 FQGNSA. CDR3 size: 16 residues. V shed 4 bases and J 3 bases; nucleotides not matched to a gene: 8. The CDR3 DNA reads TGTGCCAGCAGCTCTGAAAGGACAGGGGGCAGCTACGAGCAGTACTTC. As protein: CASSSERTGGSYEQYF.

The chain employs TRBV1 and TRBJ2-3; the D call of TRBD2 is as the table states it, not checked on the DNA. TRBV1 is recorded as a pseudogene. The CDR3 runs 17 residues. This chain's CDR3 is CTSRIDRRDRRWDTQYF. The DNA of the CDR3 is TGCACCAGCAGAATCGATAGGCGGGACCGAAGGTGGGATACGCAGTATTTT.

This clone showed up just a few times. The chain links TRBV5-6 to TRBJ1-1; TRBD1 is a possible D gene (5 bases). Germline values: CDR1 SGHDT, CDR2 YYEEEE. V lost 1 base to trimming and J lost 0 bases, with 10 bases between them. CDR3 length equals 15 residues. CDR3 amino acids: CASSLYGGVNTEAFF. The DNA for the CDR3 is TGTGCCAGCAGCTTGTACGGGGGGGTGAACACTGAAGCTTTCTTT.

CDR3 loop: CIQGHQPQHF. For the CDR3, the DNA is TGCATCCAGGGGCATCAGCCCCAGCATTTT. V is TRBV20-1 and J is TRBJ1-5, with D possibly being TRBD1 (6 bases). CDR1 is DFQATT, CDR2 SNEGSKA, per germline (reference sequence). This CDR3 spans 10 amino acids.

The gene calls are TRBV7-9 and TRBJ2-7; 8 bases are a match to TRBD2. CDR3 length equals 16 residues. CDR1 is SEHNR, CDR2 FQNEAQ, per germline (reference sequence). V gave up 4 bases and J gave up 2 bases; unmatched junction bases: 10. CDR3 region: CASSSHLAGTTYEQYF. The CDR3 DNA reads as TGTGCCAGCAGCTCACATCTAGCGGGTACTACCTACGAGCAGTACTTC.

The CDR3 DNA sequence: TGTGCCAGCAGATTCAGTATGGGGAGGAACACTGAAGCTTTCTTT. It yields the protein CASRFSMGRNTEAFF. The rearrangement links TRBV28 to TRBJ1-1; no firm D call. Germline V gives CDR1 MDHEN, CDR2 SYDVKM. The V end lost 6 bases, the J end lost 1 base, and 15 bases lay between the germline ends. The CDR3 is 15 amino acids.

This clone came up a few times. Other DNA sequences in the sample encode the same CDR3. The chain carries TRBV10-1 and TRBJ1-1, with D maybe TRBD1 (6 bases). V was pared by 6 bases and J by 0 bases, with 8 bases between. The CDR3 sequence is 13 residues long. CDR1 and CDR2 from the germline V gene are WNHNN and SYGVQD (reference sequence). DNA for the CDR3: TGCGCCAGCAGCGGACAGTTGAACACTGAAGCTTTCTTT. Protein sequence: CASSGQLNTEAFF.

The rearrangement joins TRBV28 to TRBJ1-2, with 9 positions matching TRBD1. The CDR3 has 13 residues. V lost 10 bases and J lost 3; bases outside the gene matches: 6. Per the germline V gene, CDR1 is MDHEN and CDR2 is SYDVKM. The chain's CDR3 is CATLQGAYYGYTF. DNA for the CDR3: TGTGCCACTCTACAGGGGGCCTACTATGGCTACACCTTC.